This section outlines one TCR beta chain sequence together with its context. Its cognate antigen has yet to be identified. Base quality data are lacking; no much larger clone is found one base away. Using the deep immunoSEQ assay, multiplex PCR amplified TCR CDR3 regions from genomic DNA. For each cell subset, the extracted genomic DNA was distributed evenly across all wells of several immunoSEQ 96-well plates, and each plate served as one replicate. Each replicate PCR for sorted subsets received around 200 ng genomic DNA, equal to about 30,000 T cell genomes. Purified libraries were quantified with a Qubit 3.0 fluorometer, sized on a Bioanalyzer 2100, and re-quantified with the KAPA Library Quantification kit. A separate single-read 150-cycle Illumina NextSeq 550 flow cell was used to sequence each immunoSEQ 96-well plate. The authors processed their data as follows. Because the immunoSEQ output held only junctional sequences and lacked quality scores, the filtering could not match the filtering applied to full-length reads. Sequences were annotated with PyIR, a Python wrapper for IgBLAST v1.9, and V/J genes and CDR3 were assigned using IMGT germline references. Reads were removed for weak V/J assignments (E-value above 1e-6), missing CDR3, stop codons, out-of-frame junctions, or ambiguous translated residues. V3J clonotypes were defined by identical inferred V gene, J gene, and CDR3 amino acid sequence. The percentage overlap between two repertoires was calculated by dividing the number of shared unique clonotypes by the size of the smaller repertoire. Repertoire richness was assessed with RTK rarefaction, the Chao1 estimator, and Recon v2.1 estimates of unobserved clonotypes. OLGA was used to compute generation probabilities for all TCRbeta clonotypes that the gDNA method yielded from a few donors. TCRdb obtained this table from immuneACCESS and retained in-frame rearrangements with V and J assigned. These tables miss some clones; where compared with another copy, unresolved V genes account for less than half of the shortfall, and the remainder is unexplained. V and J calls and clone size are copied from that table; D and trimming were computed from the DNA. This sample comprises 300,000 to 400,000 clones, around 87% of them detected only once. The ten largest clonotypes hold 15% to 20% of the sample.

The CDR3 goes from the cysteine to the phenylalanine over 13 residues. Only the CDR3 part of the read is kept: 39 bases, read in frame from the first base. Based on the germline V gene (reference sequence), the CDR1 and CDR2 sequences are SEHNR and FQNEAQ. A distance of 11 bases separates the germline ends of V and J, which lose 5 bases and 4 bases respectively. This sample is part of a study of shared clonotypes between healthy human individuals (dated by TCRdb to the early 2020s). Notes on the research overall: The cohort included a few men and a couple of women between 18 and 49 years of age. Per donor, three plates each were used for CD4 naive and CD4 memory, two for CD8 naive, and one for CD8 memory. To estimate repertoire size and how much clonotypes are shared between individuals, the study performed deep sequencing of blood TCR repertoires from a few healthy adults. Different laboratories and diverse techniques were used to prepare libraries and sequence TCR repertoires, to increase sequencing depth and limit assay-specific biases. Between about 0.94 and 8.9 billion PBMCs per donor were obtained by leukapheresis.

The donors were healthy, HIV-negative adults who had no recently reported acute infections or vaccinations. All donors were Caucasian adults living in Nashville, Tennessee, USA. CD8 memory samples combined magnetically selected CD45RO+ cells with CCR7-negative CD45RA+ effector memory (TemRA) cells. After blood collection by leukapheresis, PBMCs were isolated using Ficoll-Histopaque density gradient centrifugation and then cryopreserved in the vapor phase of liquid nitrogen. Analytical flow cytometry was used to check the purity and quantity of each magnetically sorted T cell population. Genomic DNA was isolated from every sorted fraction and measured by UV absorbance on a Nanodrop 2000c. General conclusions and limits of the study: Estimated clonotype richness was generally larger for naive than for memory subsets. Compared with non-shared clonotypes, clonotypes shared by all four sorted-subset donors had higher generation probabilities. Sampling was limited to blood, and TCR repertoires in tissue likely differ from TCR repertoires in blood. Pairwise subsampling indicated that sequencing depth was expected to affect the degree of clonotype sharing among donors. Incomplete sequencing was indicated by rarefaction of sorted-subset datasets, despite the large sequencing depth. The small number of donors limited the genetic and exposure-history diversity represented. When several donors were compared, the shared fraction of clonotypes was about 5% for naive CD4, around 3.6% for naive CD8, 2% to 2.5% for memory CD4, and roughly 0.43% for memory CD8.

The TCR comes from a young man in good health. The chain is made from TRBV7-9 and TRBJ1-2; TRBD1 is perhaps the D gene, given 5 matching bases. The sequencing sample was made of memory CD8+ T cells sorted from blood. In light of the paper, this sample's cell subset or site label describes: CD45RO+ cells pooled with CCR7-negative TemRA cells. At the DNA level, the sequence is TGTGCCAGCAGCCCTGGGGGGACCTATGGCTACACCTTC. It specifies CASSPGGTYGYTF.